These T cell receptor beta chains were read from a single sample in a study of T cell changes during pregnancy in multiple sclerosis. Sequenced by immunoSEQ multiplex PCR; TCRdb stores in-frame clones only, minus some. The sample holds about 81,000 clones; about 93% are singletons and the top ten take 1.2% to 1.5%. The material was peripheral blood, obtained in the third trimester of pregnancy. These receptors came from a female donor in good health, enrolled as a control in a pregnancy study. Both conserved end residues are part of each CDR3. The order of the fields is J gene, V gene, D gene, CDR3 DNA, CDR3 protein. The D gene is left open where the match is weak.

TRBJ2-7 TRBV6-1 TRBD1 TGTGCCAGCAGTGAAACGGACAGGGACGAGCAGTACTTC CASSETDRDEQYF
TRBJ1-1 TRBV5-1 NA TGCGCCAGCTGGGAGCGGGGACAAAAGACCGAAGCTTTCTTT CASWERGQKTEAFF
TRBJ2-7 TRBV7-9 NA TGTGCCAGCAGCTTCTCCCCCTCGGGACTTCTAAAGGAGCAGTACTTC CASSFSPSGLLKEQYF
TRBJ2-5 TRBV6-4 NA TGTGCCAGCAGTGCCTCTAGGGGCCTTTTAGGAGGGGAGACCCAGTACTTC CASSASRGLLGGETQYF
TRBJ1-1 TRBV2 NA TGTGCCAGCAGTGTAATCAGGGGCTCGAACACTGAAGCTTTCTTT CASSVIRGSNTEAFF
TRBJ2-1 TRBV11-1 NA TGTGCCAGCAGCCTGGGGCAGGGGGGATCAAATGAGCAGTTCTTC CASSLGQGGSNEQFF
TRBJ1-2 TRBV5-4 NA TGTGCCAGCAGGCTGGGACGAGGACTAGACGGCTACACCTTC CASRLGRGLDGYTF
TRBJ2-3 TRBV7-8 NA TGTGCCAGCAGCCCAACGTTGGTAGGGGTTGGTACAGATACGCAGTATTTT CASSPTLVGVGTDTQYF
TRBJ1-1 TRBV19 TRBD1 TGTGCCAGCACCCCTCGGGACAGGGGCGTTTCGAACACTGAAGCTTTCTTT CASTPRDRGVSNTEAFF
TRBJ1-3 TRBV4-1 NA TGCGCCAGCAGCCAAGGGGCGGGGGCACTAGGCACCATATATTTT CASSQGAGALGTIYF
TRBJ2-7 TRBV2 TRBD2 TGTGCCAGCACCGCCACAACTAGCGGGAGAGCCTACGAGCAGTACTTC CASTATTSGRAYEQYF
TRBJ1-4 TRBV5-5 NA TGTGCCAGCAGCTTGTACATCGGGGAAAAACTGTTTTTT CASSLYIGEKLFF
TRBJ1-2 TRBV5-1 NA TGCGCCAGCAGTCGACTTACAGGGAACGACTATGGCTACACCTTC CASSRLTGNDYGYTF
TRBJ1-5 TRBV30 TRBD1 TGTGCCGCAGGGACAGGGAAACAGCCCCAGCATTTT CAAGTGKQPQHF
TRBJ2-5 TRBV18 NA TGTGCCAGCTCACCACCGCCACAAAGAGGGACCCAGTACTTC CASSPPPQRGTQYF
TRBJ1-5 TRBV6-1 NA TGTGCCAGCAGTGAAGCGCTTCGGGGGCAGCCCCAGCATTTT CASSEALRGQPQHF
TRBJ2-1 TRBV27 TRBD2 TGTGCCAGCAGTTGGTCTAGCGGGGGAAGTGAGCAGTTCTTC CASSWSSGGSEQFF
TRBJ2-3 TRBV5-1 TRBD1 TGCGCCAGCAGCTCCGGGACAGGAGGTACGCAGTATTTT CASSSGTGGTQYF